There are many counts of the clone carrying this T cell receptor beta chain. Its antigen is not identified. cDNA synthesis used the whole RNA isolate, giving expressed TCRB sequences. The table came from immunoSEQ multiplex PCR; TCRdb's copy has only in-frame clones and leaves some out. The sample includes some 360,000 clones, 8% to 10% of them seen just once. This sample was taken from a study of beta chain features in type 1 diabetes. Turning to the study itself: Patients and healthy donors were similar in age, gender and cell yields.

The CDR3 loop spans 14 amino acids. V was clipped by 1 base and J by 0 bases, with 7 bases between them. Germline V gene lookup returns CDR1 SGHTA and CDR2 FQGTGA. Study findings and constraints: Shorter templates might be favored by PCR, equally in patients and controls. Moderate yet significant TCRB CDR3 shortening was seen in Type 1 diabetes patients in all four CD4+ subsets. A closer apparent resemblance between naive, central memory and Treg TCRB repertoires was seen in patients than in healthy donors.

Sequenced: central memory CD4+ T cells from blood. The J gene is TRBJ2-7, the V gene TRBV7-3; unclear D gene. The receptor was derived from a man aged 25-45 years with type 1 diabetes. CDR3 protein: CASSLSQNSYEQYF. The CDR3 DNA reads TGTGCCAGCAGCTTAAGTCAGAACTCCTACGAGCAGTACTTC.